The next 27 T cell receptor beta chains were all read from a single sample in a study of cytomegalovirus exposure and HLA in healthy donors. With 60 Vbeta and 13 Jbeta primers, the PCR was carried out. The data were produced by immunoSEQ multiplex PCR, yet TCRdb's version contains in-frame clones alone and is incomplete. The table has 100,000 to 150,000 clones, around 77% seen once. Sequencing used PBMCs. The source of these receptors is a man aged 25-40 years in good health and CMV-seronegative.

The rearrangement uses TRBV15 and TRBJ2-3; TRBD1 agrees at 10 bases. With V trimmed by 5 bases and J by 3 bases, 5 bases remained unmatched. Germline CDR1 is LNHNV and CDR2 is YYDKDF (reference sequence). There are 15 residues in the CDR3. The DNA for the CDR3 is TGTGCCACCAGCTTAGGGACAGGGGAGACAGATACGCAGTATTTT. Its translation is CATSLGTGETDTQYF.

This clone has just one count. The V and J genes are TRBV28 and TRBJ2-7; 7 bases match TRBD1. J lost 0 bases, V lost 6 bases, and 5 bases had no gene match. Germline CDR1 is MDHEN and CDR2 is SYDVKM. The CDR3 spans 14 residues. The CDR3 DNA follows: TGTGCCAGCAGGGACAGGATTCACTCCTACGAGCAGTACTTC. Its translation: CASRDRIHSYEQYF.

This sequence joins TRBV19 and TRBJ1-1; tentatively, D is TRBD1 (6 bases). There are 14 residues in the CDR3. Germline CDR1 and CDR2: LNHDA and SQIVND (reference sequence). Trimming cost V 7 bases and J 10 bases, with 22 bases left between them. DNA of the CDR3: TGTGCCAGTATTAAGTTCCACAGGGTTCGTGTAGCTTTCTTT. It is translated as CASIKFHRVRVAFF.

The chain links TRBV5-1 to TRBJ2-5, with 10 bases matching TRBD2. CDR3 length: 15 residues. The germline V gene encodes CDR1 SGHRS and CDR2 YFSETQ. Trimming cost V 4 bases and J 2 bases; bases outside gene matches: 5. The CDR3 protein is CASSHGLADQETQYF. DNA for the CDR3: TGCGCCAGCAGCCACGGACTAGCGGATCAAGAGACCCAGTACTTC.

This chain connects TRBV19 to TRBJ2-3; a weak D match, TRBD1 (5 bases). The CDR3 sequence is 15 residues long. CDR1 and CDR2 from the germline V gene are LNHDA and SQIVND (reference sequence). V shed 3 bases and J shed 7 bases, with 17 bases lying between them. CDR3 bases: TGTGCCAGTAGTATCCTCCGGACACAGTCAAATACGCAGTATTTT. Amino acids: CASSILRTQSNTQYF. Variable domain in full (rest from reference TRBV19 and TRBJ2-3): DGGITQSPKYLFRKEGQNVTLSCEQNLNHDAMYWYRQDPGQGLRLIYYSQIVNDFQKGDIAEGYSVSREKKESFPLTVTSAQKNPTAFYLCASSILRTQSNTQYFGPGTRLTVL.

The chain has TRBV7-9 and TRBJ1-4, with D possibly TRBD1 on 6 matching bases. V was trimmed by 5 bases and J by 5 bases, leaving 21 bases between them. The CDR3 extends over 17 amino acids. The germline gives CDR1 SEHNR, CDR2 FQNEAQ (reference sequence). In nucleotides, the CDR3 is TGTGCCAGCAGCCATGGGCAGGGGTCGGGGTCCAATGAAAAACTGTTTTTT. Protein: CASSHGQGSGSNEKLFF.

This clone came up once. The chain carries TRBV28 and TRBJ2-1; 10 bases are a match to TRBD2. With V trimmed by 5 bases and J by 7 bases, 8 bases remained unmatched. Per germline, CDR1 MDHEN and CDR2 SYDVKM. The CDR3 has 15 residues. The CDR3 reads CASSGLADLRNEQFF. CDR3 bases: TGTGCCAGCAGTGGACTAGCGGATTTAAGGAATGAGCAGTTCTTC.

The chain combines TRBV5-5 with TRBJ2-2, with 8 bases aligning to TRBD1. The length of the CDR3 is 15 residues. Per the germline V gene, CDR1 is SGHKS and CDR2 is YYEKEE (reference sequence). After removal of 5 bases from V and 4 bases from J, the junction contained 7 bases not matched to a gene. CDR3 nucleotides: TGTGCCAGCAGGGAAAGGACAGGGTTCACCGGGGAGCTGTTTTTT. As protein: CASRERTGFTGELFF.

The chain is built from TRBV6-5 and TRBJ2-7, with D unresolved. CDR1 is MNHEY, CDR2 SVGAGI, per germline. The CDR3 has 11 residues. V lost 4 bases, J lost 4 bases, and 5 bases lay in between. CDR3 loop: CASSFNYEQYF. CDR3 bases: TGTGCCAGCAGTTTCAATTACGAGCAGTACTTC.

V usage is TRBV30 and J usage is TRBJ2-7, with 8 nucleotides matching TRBD2. This CDR3 contains 14 residues. Per germline, CDR1 GTSNPN and CDR2 SVGIG (reference sequence). J lost 6 bases, V lost 1 base, and 8 bases had no gene match. In nucleotides, the CDR3 is TGTGCCTGGAGTGGGGCCGCGGGGGGCCTCGAGCAGTACTTC. Amino acids: CAWSGAAGGLEQYF.

The gene calls are TRBV28 and TRBJ1-4; D gene uncertain. V was trimmed by 3 bases and J by 5 bases, leaving 13 bases between them. CDR1 is MDHEN and CDR2 is SYDVKM in the germline V gene. There are 15 residues in the CDR3. In nucleotides, the CDR3 is TGTGCCAGCAGTTTTATGGGTCAGGTCAATGAAAAACTGTTTTTT. Residues: CASSFMGQVNEKLFF.

This clone was seen a few times. The chain is built from TRBV27 and TRBJ1-1; D not certain. Trimming removed 3 bases at V and 1 base at J, with 12 bases between. The CDR3 is 15 amino acids. Germline assignment: CDR1 MNHEY and CDR2 SMNVEV (reference sequence). CDR3 sequence reads: CASSFRSQRNTEAFF. The DNA of the CDR3 is TGTGCCAGCAGTTTTAGGTCCCAGCGGAACACTGAAGCTTTCTTT.

This sequence joins TRBV4-3 and TRBJ2-7; 10 bases line up with TRBD1. The CDR3 extends over 15 amino acids. Germline V CDR1 and CDR2: LGHNA, YSLEER. V lost 0 bases and J lost 4; bases outside the gene matches: 3. CDR3 sequence: CASSQDRGQGYEQYF. The CDR3 nucleotides read TGCGCCAGCAGCCAAGATCGGGGACAGGGGTACGAGCAGTACTTC.

This clone was detected only once. The chain recombines TRBV4-3 with TRBJ1-2; D may be TRBD1 (6 bases). Germline CDR1 and CDR2: LGHNA and YSLEER. V was clipped by 0 bases and J by 3 bases, with 14 bases between them. The CDR3 has 16 amino acids. The CDR3 region has the DNA TGCGCCAGCAGCCAAGAAGGCCAGGGGATAGACTATGGCTACACCTTC. Protein sequence: CASSQEGQGIDYGYTF.

This chain connects TRBV19 to TRBJ2-1, with D uncertain. The germline V gene encodes CDR1 LNHDA and CDR2 SQIVND (reference sequence). CDR3 length equals 12 residues. V lost 6 bases to trimming and J lost 4 bases, with 7 bases between them. The CDR3 spells CASRGSYNEQFF. The CDR3, as DNA: TGTGCCAGTAGGGGCAGTTACAATGAGCAGTTCTTC.

This clone occurred a few times. The V gene is TRBV6-5, the J gene TRBJ1-2, with TRBD1 matching 11 bases. From germline, CDR1 is MNHEY and CDR2 SVGAGI. CDR3 size: 16 residues. With V trimmed by 2 bases and J by 1 base, 3 bases remained unmatched. As DNA, the CDR3 is TGTGCCAGCAGTTACGTCGGGACAGGGGGTAACTATGGCTACACCTTC. This gives the protein CASSYVGTGGNYGYTF.

This clone was found once. This sequence joins TRBV27 and TRBJ1-4; the D is unclear. The CDR3 is 14 residues long. Germline CDR1 and CDR2: MNHEY and SMNVEV (reference sequence). V lost 2 bases and J 0 bases, leaving 4 bases between the germline ends. In DNA, the CDR3 is TGTGCCAGCAGTTTAGAGGCAACTAATGAAAAACTGTTTTTT. As protein: CASSLEATNEKLFF.

V gene TRBV7-8 combines with J gene TRBJ1-2; unclear D gene. Germline lookup yields CDR1 SGHVS and CDR2 FQNEAQ. V lost 2 bases to trimming and J lost 8 bases, with 12 bases between them. This CDR3 comprises 13 residues. The CDR3: CASSLSGPGGYTF. In DNA, the CDR3 is TGTGCCAGCAGCTTATCAGGTCCTGGGGGCTACACCTTC. Variable domain in full (rest from reference TRBV7-8 and TRBJ1-2): GAGVSQSPRYKVAKRGQDVALRCDPISGHVSLFWYQQALGQGPEFLTYFQNEAQLDKSGLPSDRFFAERPEGSVSTLKIQRTQQEDSAVYLCASSLSGPGGYTFGSGTRLTVV.

The DNA for the CDR3 is TGTGCCAGCAGCTTAACCAGCGGGGGGGTTTACGAGCAGTACTTC. It yields the protein CASSLTSGGVYEQYF. The chain links TRBV7-2 to TRBJ2-7, with 10 bases fitting TRBD2. The CDR3 loop spans 15 amino acids. The V and J ends lost 2 bases and 4 bases, in that order; junction bases with no gene match: 5. Germline V CDR1 and CDR2: SGHTA, FQGNSA.

This chain joins TRBV11-2 and TRBJ1-3; TRBD1 matches 9 bases. The CDR3 is 16 residues long. Germline V lookup: CDR1 SGHAT, CDR2 FQNNGV. V trimming: 2 bases; J trimming: 2 bases; junction bases outside the gene matches: 4. CDR3 bases: TGTGCCAGCAGCTTAACAGGGGGCTATACTGGAAACACCATATATTTT. Its protein product is CASSLTGGYTGNTIYF.

The chain has TRBV27 and TRBJ2-7; 7 bases fit TRBD1. Germline CDR1 reads MNHEY; CDR2 reads SMNVEV (reference sequence). Trimming took 1 base from V and 2 from J; bases not matched to a gene: 5. This CDR3 region has 15 residues. DNA for the CDR3: TGTGCCAGCAGTTTATTGGGACAGCTTCCCTACGAGCAGTACTTC. Amino acids: CASSLLGQLPYEQYF.

The V call is TRBV18, the J call TRBJ1-4; D gene uncertain. Germline-derived CDR1 and CDR2 are KGHSH and LQKENI. The length of the CDR3 is 14 residues. Deletions cut 3 bases from V and 5 bases from J, with 10 bases between. The CDR3 sequence is CASSPRGSNEKLFF. CDR3 nucleotide sequence: TGTGCCAGCTCACCCCGCGGGTCCAATGAAAAACTGTTTTTT.

The rearrangement uses TRBV4-1 and TRBJ2-7; TRBD1 matches at 8 bases. V dropped 4 bases and J dropped 2; count of bases not matched to a gene: 7. The germline gives CDR1 MGHRA, CDR2 YSYEKL. There are 15 residues in the CDR3. CDR3 protein: CASSPGDRRPYEQYF. The DNA of the CDR3 is TGCGCCAGCAGCCCCGGGGACAGGCGGCCCTACGAGCAGTACTTC.

On this clone: The junction and the germline gene differ at one end; a read error may be behind it. The CDR3 DNA sequence: TGTGCCAGCTCACTTGGACAGGGGGCAACAAATGAAAAACTGTTTTTT. This gives the protein CASSLGQGATNEKLFF. The chain uses TRBV18 and TRBJ1-4, with TRBD1 identical over 11 bases. The CDR3 sequence is 16 residues long. Germline V gives CDR1 KGHSH, CDR2 LQKENI.

This chain links TRBV6-6 with TRBJ2-7; D may be TRBD2 (5 bases). Germline V CDR1 and CDR2: MNHNY, SVGAGI (reference sequence). V lost 5 bases and J lost 0, with 14 bases in between. The CDR3 extends over 15 amino acids. CDR3 sequence: CASSPPSRGSYEQYF. The CDR3 nucleotides read TGTGCCAGCAGTCCGCCCTCTCGGGGCTCCTACGAGCAGTACTTC.

The V gene is TRBV7-9, the J gene TRBJ1-3; D gene unclear. Deletions cut 5 bases from V and 4 bases from J, with 12 bases between. The CDR3 covers 14 residues. The germline V gene has CDR1 SEHNR and CDR2 FQNEAQ (reference sequence). CDR3 residues: CASSPAAAGNTIYF. The CDR3 region has the DNA TGTGCCAGCAGCCCCGCCGCGGCAGGAAACACCATATATTTT.

The chain recombines TRBV29-1 with TRBJ2-5; 7 bases fit TRBD2. Germline loops: CDR1 SQVTM, CDR2 ANQGSEA. The CDR3 runs 11 residues. The DNA of the CDR3 is TGCAGAGCTAGCGGTCAAGAGACCCAGTACTTC. Protein: CRASGQETQYF.